This T cell receptor beta chain was recorded in a study of CD8 T cells in ankylosing spondylitis. TCRdb called the 5' RACE reads again in MiXCR, with one record for every CDR3 protein. The sample lists about 140,000 distinct CDR3 sequences, roughly 30% occurring once. The CDR3 is 15 amino acids. Germline CDR1 reads LGHDT; CDR2 reads YNNKEL (reference sequence). Concerning this clonotype itself: The junction departs from the called germline gene at one end, perhaps through a read error.

This clonotype was sampled from a male donor with ankylosing spondylitis. Sequenced: synovial fluid, either unsorted or a sorted T cell fraction (not recorded which). V gene TRBV3-1 combines with J gene TRBJ2-5; D tentatively fits TRBD1 or TRBD2 (5 bases each). CDR3 coding DNA: TGTGCCAGCAGCCCCCTAAGGGGACCAAGAGAGGCCCAGTACTTC. Its translation: CASSPLRGPREAQYF.